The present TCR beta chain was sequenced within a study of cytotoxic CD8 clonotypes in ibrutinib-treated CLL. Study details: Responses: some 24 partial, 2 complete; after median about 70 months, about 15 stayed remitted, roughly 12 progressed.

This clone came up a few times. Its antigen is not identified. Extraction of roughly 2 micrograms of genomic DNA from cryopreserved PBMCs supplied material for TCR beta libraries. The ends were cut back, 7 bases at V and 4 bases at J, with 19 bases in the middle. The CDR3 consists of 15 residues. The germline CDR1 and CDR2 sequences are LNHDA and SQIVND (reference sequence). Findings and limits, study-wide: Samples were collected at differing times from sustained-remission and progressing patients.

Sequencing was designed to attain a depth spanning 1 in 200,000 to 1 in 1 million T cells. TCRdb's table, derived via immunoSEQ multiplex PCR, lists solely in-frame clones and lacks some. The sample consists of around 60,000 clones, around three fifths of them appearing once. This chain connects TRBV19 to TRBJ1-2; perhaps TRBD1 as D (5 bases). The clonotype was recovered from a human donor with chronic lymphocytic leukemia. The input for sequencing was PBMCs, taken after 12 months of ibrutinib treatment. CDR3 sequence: CASNAGGHSGYGYTF. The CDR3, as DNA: TGTGCCAGTAACGCAGGAGGACATTCGGGCTATGGCTACACCTTC.